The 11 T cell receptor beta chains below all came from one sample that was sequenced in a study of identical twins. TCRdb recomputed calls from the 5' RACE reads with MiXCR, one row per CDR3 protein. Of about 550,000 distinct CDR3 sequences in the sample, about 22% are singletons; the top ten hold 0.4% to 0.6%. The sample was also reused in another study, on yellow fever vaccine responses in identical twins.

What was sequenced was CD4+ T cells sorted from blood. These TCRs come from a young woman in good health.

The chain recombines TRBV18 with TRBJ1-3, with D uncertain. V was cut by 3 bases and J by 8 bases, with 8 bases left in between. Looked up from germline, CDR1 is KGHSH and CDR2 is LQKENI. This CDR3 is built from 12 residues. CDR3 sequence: CASSPAWDTIYF. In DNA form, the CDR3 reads TGTGCCAGCTCACCGGCGTGGGACACCATATATTTT. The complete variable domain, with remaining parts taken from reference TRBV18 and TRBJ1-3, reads NAGVMQNPRHLVRRRGQEARLRCSPMKGHSHVYWYRQLPEEGLKFMVYLQKENIIDESGMPKERFSAEFPKEGPSILRIQQVVRGDSAAYFCASSPAWDTIYFGEGSWLTVV.

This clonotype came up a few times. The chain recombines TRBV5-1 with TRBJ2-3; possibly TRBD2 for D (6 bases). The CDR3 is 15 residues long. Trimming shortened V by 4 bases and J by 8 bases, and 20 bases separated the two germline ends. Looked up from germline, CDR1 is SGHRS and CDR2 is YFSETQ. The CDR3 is CASSPRDSSISTQYF. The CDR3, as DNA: TGCGCCAGCAGCCCGCGGGACTCTAGCATCAGTACGCAGTATTTT.

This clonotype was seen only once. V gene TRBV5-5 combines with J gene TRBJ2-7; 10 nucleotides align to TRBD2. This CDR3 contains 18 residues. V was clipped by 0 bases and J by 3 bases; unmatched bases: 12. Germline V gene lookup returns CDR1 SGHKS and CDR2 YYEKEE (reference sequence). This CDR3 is CASSLEASGRFVIYEQYF. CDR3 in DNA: TGTGCCAGCAGCTTGGAGGCTAGCGGGAGATTCGTGATCTACGAGCAGTACTTC. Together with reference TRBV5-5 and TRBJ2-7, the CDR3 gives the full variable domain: DAGVTQSPTHLIKTRGQQVTLRCSPISGHKSVSWYQQVLGQGPQFIFQYYEKEERGRGNFPDRFSARQFPNYSSELNVNALLLGDSALYLCASSLEASGRFVIYEQYFGPGTRLTVT.

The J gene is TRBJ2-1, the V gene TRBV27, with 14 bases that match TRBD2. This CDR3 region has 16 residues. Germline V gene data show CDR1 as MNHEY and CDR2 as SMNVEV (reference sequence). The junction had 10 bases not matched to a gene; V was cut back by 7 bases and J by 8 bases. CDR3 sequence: CASKRTGTSGGHEQFF. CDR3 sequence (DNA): TGTGCCAGCAAGCGAACCGGGACTAGCGGGGGTCATGAGCAGTTCTTC.

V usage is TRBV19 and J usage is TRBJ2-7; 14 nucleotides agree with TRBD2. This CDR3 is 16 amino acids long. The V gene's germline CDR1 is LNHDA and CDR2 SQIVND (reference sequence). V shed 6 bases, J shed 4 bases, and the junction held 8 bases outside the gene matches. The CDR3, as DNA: TGTGCCAGTAGGAAACCGGGACTAGCGGGAGTGTACGAGCAGTACTTC. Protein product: CASRKPGLAGVYEQYF.

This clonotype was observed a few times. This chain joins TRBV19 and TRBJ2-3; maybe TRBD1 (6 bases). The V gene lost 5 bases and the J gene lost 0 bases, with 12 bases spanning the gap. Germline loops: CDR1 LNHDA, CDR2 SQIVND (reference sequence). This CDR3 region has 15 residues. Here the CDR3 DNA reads TGTGCCAGTAGTCTGGGGGCCTCTAGCACAGATACGCAGTATTTT. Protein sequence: CASSLGASSTDTQYF.

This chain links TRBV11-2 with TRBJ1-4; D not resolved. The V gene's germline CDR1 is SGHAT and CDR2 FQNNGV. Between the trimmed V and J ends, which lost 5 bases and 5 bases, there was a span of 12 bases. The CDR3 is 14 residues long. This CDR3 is CASSPAMENEKLFF. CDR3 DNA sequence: TGTGCCAGCAGCCCAGCAATGGAGAATGAAAAACTGTTTTTT. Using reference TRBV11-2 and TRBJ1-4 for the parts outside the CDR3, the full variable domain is EAGVAQSPRYKIIEKRQSVAFWCNPISGHATLYWYQQILGQGPKLLIQFQNNGVVDDSQLPKDRFSAERLKGVDSTLKIQPAKLEDSAVYLCASSPAMENEKLFFGSGTQLSVL.

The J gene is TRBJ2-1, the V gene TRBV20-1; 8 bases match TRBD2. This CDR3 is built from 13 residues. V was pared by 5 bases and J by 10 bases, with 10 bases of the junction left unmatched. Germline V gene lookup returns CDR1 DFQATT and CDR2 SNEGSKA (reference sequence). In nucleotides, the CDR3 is TGCAGTGCTCACAACACCAAGCGGGAGGAGCAGTTCTTC. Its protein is CSAHNTKREEQFF.

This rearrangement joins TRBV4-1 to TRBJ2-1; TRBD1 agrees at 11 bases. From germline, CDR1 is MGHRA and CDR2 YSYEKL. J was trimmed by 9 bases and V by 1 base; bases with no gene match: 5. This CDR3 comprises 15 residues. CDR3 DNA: TGCGCCAGCAGCCAAGTCGGACAGGGGGCGATTGAGCAGTTCTTC. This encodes CASSQVGQGAIEQFF.

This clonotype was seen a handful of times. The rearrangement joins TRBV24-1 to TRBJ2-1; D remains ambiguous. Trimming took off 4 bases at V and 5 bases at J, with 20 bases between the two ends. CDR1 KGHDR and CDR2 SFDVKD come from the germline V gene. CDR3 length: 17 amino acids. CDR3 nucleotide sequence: TGTGCCACCAGTGACGCGGCCCCCGGGTTGGTTAACAATGAGCAGTTCTTC. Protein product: CATSDAAPGLVNNEQFF.

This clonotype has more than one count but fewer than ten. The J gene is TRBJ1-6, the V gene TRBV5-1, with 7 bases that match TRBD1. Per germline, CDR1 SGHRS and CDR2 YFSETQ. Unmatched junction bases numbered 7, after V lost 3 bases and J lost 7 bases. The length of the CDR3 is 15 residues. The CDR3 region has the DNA TGCGCCAGCAGCTCGGGGACAGCGGGAAATTCACCCCTCCACTTT. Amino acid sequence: CASSSGTAGNSPLHF.